The rows below give T cell receptor beta chains drawn from one sample of a study of graft-versus-host responses after intestinal transplantation. The antigens for these receptors are not known. Clones were sequenced by immunoSEQ multiplex PCR, and TCRdb holds only the in-frame ones, with some missing. The data show over 100,000 clones, with 90% to 95% seen just once and under 3.5% held by the top ten. The sample here was unstimulated CD8+ T cells sorted from spleen or lymph node cells, taken before intestinal transplant. The receptors were sampled from a human donor who received an intestinal transplant. The CDR3 runs from the conserved cysteine through the conserved F or W. D genes are given only for firm matches. A row's size may be missing; if present it is once, few, many or a size class.

clone size	J gene	V gene	D gene	CDR3 DNA	CDR3 protein
-	TRBJ1-2	TRBV19	-	TGTGCCAGTAGTATTGGTGCAGGGCGAGGCTACACCTTC	CASSIGAGRGYTF
-	TRBJ2-7	TRBV6-5	-	TGTGCCAGCAGTTCTTCCGGACATATCTACGGGCAGTACTTC	CASSSSGHIYGQYF
-	TRBJ1-5	TRBV5-1	TRBD1	TGCGCCAGCAGCGACGGGACAGCCAAGCAGCCCCAGCATTTT	CASSDGTAKQPQHF
once	TRBJ2-7	TRBV5-1	TRBD2	TGCGCCAGCAGCTCCGGACTAGCGGGGAGAGGCTACGAGCAGTACTTC	CASSSGLAGRGYEQYF
-	TRBJ2-1	TRBV9	-	TGTGCCAGCAGCCTAACGCACCGGGACTTTTCCAACAATGAGCAGTTCTTC	CASSLTHRDFSNNEQFF
-	TRBJ2-3	TRBV2	-	TGTGCCACCACCGAACAGTATTTT	CATTEQYF
once	TRBJ2-7	TRBV30	-	TGTGCCTGGAGTCCATACTCAGGCATCTCCTACGAGCAGTACTTC	CAWSPYSGISYEQYF
-	TRBJ2-7	TRBV7-8	TRBD1	TGTGCCAGCCAGGGGGCAGACTACGAGCAGTACTTC	CASQGADYEQYF
-	TRBJ2-5	TRBV27	-	TGTGCCAGCAGTCCCGATGGTCGGGGTAGGGAGACCCAGTACTTC	CASSPDGRGRETQYF
-	TRBJ1-2	TRBV29-1	-	TGCAGCGTTGAAGCTCGGGACGGCCCTAACTATGGCTACACCTTC	CSVEARDGPNYGYTF
-	TRBJ2-7	TRBV5-1	TRBD1	TGCGCCAGCAGCTTGCAGACTGGACAGGGCTACGAGCAGTACTTC	CASSLQTGQGYEQYF
-	TRBJ2-7	TRBV28	TRBD2	TGTGCCAGCAGTACGACTAGCGGGAGGCCAACCTACGAGCAGTACTTC	CASSTTSGRPTYEQYF
once	TRBJ2-3	TRBV11-3	-	TGTGCCAGCAGCTTAGAGAGGGACAGCGGGCTCACAGATACGCAGTATTTT	CASSLERDSGLTDTQYF
once	TRBJ2-7	TRBV7-9	-	TGTGCCAGCAGCCCCCACCCCCGAATTTTCTCCTACGAGCAGTACTTC	CASSPHPRIFSYEQYF
-	TRBJ1-1	TRBV7-3	-	TGTGCCAGCAGCTTAACTGGTCCAGGGGTCAACACTGAAGCTTTCTTT	CASSLTGPGVNTEAFF
-	TRBJ2-1	TRBV4-2	TRBD1	TGTGCCAGCAGCATTACAGGGGGCGCAAGGAATGAGCAGTTCTTC	CASSITGGARNEQFF
-	TRBJ2-1	TRBV7-3	TRBD2	TGTGCCAGCAGCTTAAAGGCGGGAGCGAGGTACAATGAGCAGTTCTTC	CASSLKAGARYNEQFF
-	TRBJ2-1	TRBV9	TRBD2	TGTGCCAGCAGCGTAAAGGTAGCGGGATTGGCTGACAATGAGCAGTTCTTC	CASSVKVAGLADNEQFF
-	TRBJ2-1	TRBV5-1	TRBD1	TGCGCCAGCAGCTTGGTGTTTGGGACAGGAGGCAATGAGCAGTTCTTC	CASSLVFGTGGNEQFF
-	TRBJ2-5	TRBV7-9	-	TGTGCCAGCAGCTCACCATTTAGGGAAGAGACCCAGTACTTC	CASSSPFREETQYF
-	TRBJ2-7	TRBV9	-	TGTGCCAGCAGCGCGGGGGGACAGTCCTACGAGCAGTACTTC	CASSAGGQSYEQYF
few	TRBJ1-5	TRBV21-1	-	TGTGCCAGCAGCGTAGGAGGGAATAGCAATCAGCCCCAGCATTTT	CASSVGGNSNQPQHF
-	TRBJ2-1	TRBV5-1	-	TGCGCCAGCAGCTTTAGCCGGGATCCCTACAATGAGCAGTTCTTC	CASSFSRDPYNEQFF
-	TRBJ2-7	TRBV15	-	TGTGCCACCAGCAGAGATGCGACCGGGATCGGATTATACGAGCAGTACTTC	CATSRDATGIGLYEQYF
-	TRBJ1-5	TRBV28	TRBD1	TGTGCCAGCAGGGGAAAGTGGGCCCCCGGGACAGGTAAGAATCAGCCCCAGCATTTT	CASRGKWAPGTGKNQPQHF
few	TRBJ2-7	TRBV5-1	-	TGCGCCAGCAGCGGGGACACATGGGACGAGCAGTACTTC	CASSGDTWDEQYF
-	TRBJ1-2	TRBV28	-	TGTGCCAGCAGTTTAATCGGGGTCTATGGCTACACCTTC	CASSLIGVYGYTF
-	TRBJ2-5	TRBV18	-	TGTGCCAGCTCACAGGACCAAGAGACCCAGTACTTC	CASSQDQETQYF
-	TRBJ1-2	TRBV6-1	-	TGTGCCAGCAGTGAAGCCGGGGGGCGTGTAGCTAACTATGGCTACACCTTC	CASSEAGGRVANYGYTF
-	TRBJ2-7	TRBV5-6	-	TGTGCCAGCAGCTCAGAATCCTACGAGCAGTACTTC	CASSSESYEQYF
-	TRBJ2-1	TRBV27	TRBD1	TGTGCCAGCCTGGCGGGACAGGGCCCCTACAATGAGCAGTTCTTC	CASLAGQGPYNEQFF
-	TRBJ2-2	TRBV7-9	TRBD2	TGTGCCAGCAGCTCGGGACTAGCGGGAGAGACCGGGGAGCTGTTTTTT	CASSSGLAGETGELFF
-	TRBJ2-7	TRBV6-5	TRBD2	TGTGCCAGCAGTTACTCGCCTAGCGGGAGTTACGAGCAGTACTTC	CASSYSPSGSYEQYF
-	TRBJ2-2	TRBV27	TRBD1	TGTGCCAGCAGTAGACAGGGGGCGGGCACCGGGGAGCTGTTTTTT	CASSRQGAGTGELFF
-	TRBJ1-2	TRBV19	-	TGTGCCAGTAACTTGGGCAGGGTTAACTATGGCTACACCTTC	CASNLGRVNYGYTF
-	TRBJ2-1	TRBV19	TRBD2	TGTGCCAGTAACCCCGGGACTAGTCTTTACGATGAGCAGTTCTTC	CASNPGTSLYDEQFF
once	TRBJ1-2	TRBV19	-	TGTGCCAGTGAGGGTCTTTCATGGGGCTACACCTTC	CASEGLSWGYTF
-	TRBJ2-3	TRBV27	-	TGTGCCAGCAGCCCATCAGGGGTGCCCTCGGGGACAGATACGCAGTATTTT	CASSPSGVPSGTDTQYF
-	TRBJ2-1	TRBV29-1	-	TGCAGCGTTGAAGAGGGGCTGGGCAATGAGCAGTTCTTC	CSVEEGLGNEQFF
-	TRBJ1-1	TRBV27	-	TGTGCCAGCAGTATACAGGGATGGGTTACTGAAGCTTTCTTT	CASSIQGWVTEAFF